This T cell receptor beta chain was recovered during a study of CD4+ T cells in melanoma (dated by TCRdb to between 2021 and 2023). Looking at the study overall: Neoantigen-specific CD4+ T cells in human melanoma were what the study investigated.

What the authors observed across the whole study: According to the report, neoantigen-specific CD4+ T cells in melanoma displayed diverse differentiation states. The report described a correlation between neoantigen-specific CD4+ T cells and the function of CD8+ T cells, macrophages and B cells.

Its CDR3 holds 15 amino acids, cysteine through phenylalanine. Left in the record is the CDR3 DNA by itself, 45 bases read in frame from the first base. CDR1 and CDR2 are read off the germline V gene as SGHTA and FQGNSA. V ends up 6 bases short and J 9 bases short, with an unmatched junction base count of 5. The donors were people with melanoma. The receptor library was made with the immunoSEQ multiplex PCR assay. TCRdb mirrors the immuneACCESS table, restricted to in-frame sequences. Some clones are absent from its copies; in checked studies, under half trace to an unresolved V gene, and the reason for the others is unknown. The sample has over 100,000 clones on record, roughly 90% of them singletons. The ten largest clonotypes hold roughly 3.3% of the sample. A word on this clone: The target of this receptor is not known. The sample holds no much larger clone one base away, and base qualities are not on file.

Material for sequencing was peripheral blood. The chain is made from TRBV7-2 and TRBJ2-2; 15 central bases correspond to TRBD2. This clonotype was sampled from a human donor with melanoma. The DNA is TGTGCCAGCAGAGGACTAGCGGGGGGGCTGAGGGAGCTGTTTTTT. It is translated as CASRGLAGGLRELFF.